This T cell receptor (beta chain) was recorded in a study of Ad26.COV2.S vaccination and SARS-CoV-2 variants. Study observations and caveats: Vaccinees and placebo recipients showed similar non-spike TCR breadth.

TCRdb's copy holds only in-frame clones and misses some; the assay was immunoSEQ multiplex PCR. The data show roughly 400,000 clones, around 89% seen once. Concerning this clone itself: Its antigen is as yet unknown.

CDR3 length: 14 residues. Germline V gene data show CDR1 as MNHEY and CDR2 as SMNVEV (reference sequence). The trim removed 7 bases at V and 2 bases at J, leaving 2 bases unmatched. Treatment: around 19 received Ad26.COV2.S at low or high dose, single or two shots; 5 received placebo; per-sample allocation not given. Samples came from day 63 after the first vaccine or placebo injection. An Ad26 vector carrying the Wuhan-strain SARS-CoV-2 spike served as the vaccine. The source was peripheral blood, collected in a trial of Ad26.COV2.S vaccine versus placebo. V usage is TRBV27 and J usage is TRBJ2-1; 10 positions match TRBD2. This clonotype was sampled from a person between 18 and 60 years old who received the Ad26.COV2.S COVID-19 vaccine or a placebo. Written as DNA, the CDR3 is TGTGCCAGCACTGGACTAGCGGCCTACAATGAGCAGTTCTTC. Protein: CASTGLAAYNEQFF.